Sequencing of this T cell receptor beta chain was carried out in a study of technical replicates of blood from several donors. Sequencing used immunoSEQ multiplex PCR; TCRdb keeps in-frame clones, though not all of them. The sample shows 90,000 or so clones, 95% of them seen only once. This clone has a single count. The TCR was taken from a human donor in good health. Sequencing input: T cells isolated from PBMCs.

CDR3 sequence: CASSSYGTGIYEQYF. The CDR3 nucleotides read TGTGCCAGCAGCTCGTACGGGACAGGGATATACGAGCAGTACTTC. The rearrangement joins TRBV7-9 to TRBJ2-7, with 9 bases fitting TRBD1. CDR3 length: 15 amino acids. Germline assignment: CDR1 SEHNR and CDR2 FQNEAQ (reference sequence). V shed 4 bases, J shed 4 bases, and the junction held 8 bases outside the gene matches.